The clone carrying this T cell receptor beta chain occurred a few times. Antigen: not known. Per the germline V gene, CDR1 is MNHEY and CDR2 is SVGAGI. V was pared by 2 bases and J by 0 bases, with 11 bases between. The CDR3 has 15 residues. This specimen belongs to a study of beta chain features in type 1 diabetes. Study results and limitations: TCRB CDR3 length was moderately but significantly reduced in all four CD4+ subsets of Type 1 diabetes patients. Compared to healthy donors, patients appeared to have naive, central memory and Treg TCRB repertoires that were more alike.

cDNA synthesis used the whole RNA isolate, giving expressed TCRB sequences. Here immunoSEQ multiplex PCR was the method, and the copy in TCRdb shows in-frame clones only, minus some. The table records fewer than 650,000 clones, less than 20% of them present only once. Material for sequencing was naive CD4+ T cells from blood. This sequence originates from a man aged 18 to 30 in good health. This sequence joins TRBV6-5 and TRBJ2-7; tentative D call: TRBD2 (6 bases). This chain's CDR3 is CASSYATGSSYEQYF. In DNA, the CDR3 is TGTGCCAGCAGTTACGCCACCGGGAGCTCCTACGAGCAGTACTTC.